This T cell receptor beta chain was found in a study of blood T cell repertoires in COVID-19. On the study more broadly: Researchers got acute and convalescent COVID-19 samples from the United States, Italy and Spain. Nucleic acid was either cDNA or gDNA, and it came from T cells, B-cell-depleted T cells, or PBMCs.

This clone was recorded only once. There are 16 residues in the CDR3. V shed 6 bases and J 0 bases; nucleotides not matched to a gene: 3. Germline V gives CDR1 KGHSH, CDR2 LQKENI. Authors' data handling: Cell counts per sample came from amplifying reference gene primers. Only in-frame clones appear in the TCRdb table, and some are missing; sequencing was by immunoSEQ multiplex PCR. V, J and clone size are taken as reported in that table, and D and trimming were inferred from the DNA itself. The sample includes fewer than 65,000 clones, 90% to 95% seen only once; the top ten take 7.3%. The TCR comes from a woman in her fifties or sixties with active or convalescent COVID-19. The sequencing sample was made of peripheral blood. The chain combines TRBV18 with TRBJ1-4; TRBD1 agrees at 11 bases. This CDR3 is CASSRGQGATNEKLFF. The CDR3 DNA is TGTGCCAGCTCTCGGGGACAGGGGGCAACTAATGAAAAACTGTTTTTT.